The TCR beta chain under discussion was sequenced for a study of blood T cell repertoires in COVID-19. Study-wide background: PBMCs, B-cell-depleted T cells, or T cells provided the cDNA or gDNA that made up the material.

Produced via immunoSEQ multiplex PCR; TCRdb's table is partial and in-frame only. The sample yields roughly 380,000 clones, about 91% seen once. The specimen sequenced was peripheral blood. The sequence came from a woman aged 40 to 55 with COVID-19, enrolled during active disease.

The CDR3 is CASSRQTTNEKLFF. The DNA of the CDR3 is TGTGCCAGCAGCCGACAGACAACTAATGAAAAACTGTTTTTT. The chain has TRBV2 and TRBJ1-4, with a weak D call TRBD1 (5 bases). CDR1 is SNHLY and CDR2 is FYNNEI in the germline V gene. V was trimmed by 6 bases and J by 0 bases, leaving 8 bases between them. This CDR3 has 14 amino acids. Drawing the rest from reference TRBV2 and TRBJ1-4, the complete variable domain is EPEVTQTPSHQVTQMGQEVILRCVPISNHLYFYWYRQILGQKVEFLVSFYNNEISEKSEIFDDQFSVERPDGSNFTLKIRSTKLEDSAMYFCASSRQTTNEKLFFGSGTQLSVL.